In this sample, the clone carrying this T cell receptor (beta chain) turned up once. Its antigen is not known. This sample was included in a study of graft-versus-host responses after intestinal transplantation. For the study at large: Recipients were given multivisceral, liver-intestinal, or isolated intestinal transplants. The study's findings and limits: Declines in HvG clones occurring early post-transplant were associated with peak circulating GvH clone levels. The authors found GvH clones in recipient marrow, some appearing first in ileum or blood.

This CDR3 region has 13 residues. CDR1 and CDR2 from the germline V gene are MNHNS and SASEGT. V lost 1 base and J lost 6, with 10 bases in between. Some clones are missing from TCRdb's copy, which holds only in-frame ones; the method was immunoSEQ multiplex PCR. This table has tens of thousands of clones, approximately 95% appearing once. The specimen was unstimulated CD8+ T cells sorted from spleen or lymph node cells, collected before transplant. The receptor comes from a human donor who was the organ donor for an intestinal transplant. V and J are TRBV6-1 and TRBJ2-7; D is undetermined. The CDR3 DNA sequence: TGTGCCAGCAGTGAAGGCCCACCGGCCGAGCAGTACTTC. Amino acid sequence: CASSEGPPAEQYF.